This T cell receptor beta chain was retrieved from a study of beta chain features in type 1 diabetes. General observations from the study: When cDNA is sequenced, cells with high TCR expression could be over-represented. Researchers caution that PCR might favor shorter templates, equally among patients and controls. Moderate but significant shortening of TCRB CDR3s was recorded in all four CD4+ subsets from Type 1 diabetes patients.

The authors obtained over 95% purity in all sorted populations. This clone was found a few times. Its antigen is as yet unknown. Since all of the isolated RNA was reverse transcribed, expressed TCRB transcripts were what got sequenced. TCRdb's copy holds only in-frame clones and misses some; the assay was immunoSEQ multiplex PCR. Of 310,000 or so clones listed, around 7.6% are singletons. The CDR3 spans 15 residues. V was clipped by 4 bases and J by 1 base, with 14 bases between them. The germline V gene encodes CDR1 SGDLS and CDR2 YYNGEE. This sequence originates from a woman younger than 30 in good health. The gene calls are TRBV9 and TRBJ1-2; a possible D gene is TRBD1 (5 bases). Sequencing used central memory CD4+ T cells from blood. The CDR3 DNA reads as TGTGCCAGCAGCTTACGGGACTCCCGTAACTATGGCTACACCTTC. Translating it yields CASSLRDSRNYGYTF.